The 10 T cell receptor beta chains reported below all come from one sample, sequenced in a study of T-cell reconstitution after alpha-beta-depleted transplantation in children. Molecular barcoding with unique molecular identifiers was used for the TCRbeta library. TCRdb called the PCR reads again in MiXCR, with one record for every CDR3 protein. The data contain about 980,000 distinct CDR3 sequences, 25% to 30% of them singletons. The input for sequencing was PBMCs, mostly from graft donor cells, taken 360 days after TCRalphabeta/CD19-depleted stem cell transplant. These receptors all come from a boy under two years old who had a stem cell transplant for SCID, so the T cells may come from the graft donor.

The chain joins TRBV12-3 or TRBV12-4 to TRBJ2-1; tentatively, D is TRBD1 or TRBD2 (5 bases each). The CDR3 runs to 16 residues. Deletions cut 5 bases from V and 0 bases from J, with 14 bases between. In nucleotides, the CDR3 is TGTGCCAGCAGTGGCAGGGACGCCCTCTCCTACAATGAGCAGTTCTTC. Residues: CASSGRDALSYNEQFF.

CDR3 nucleotide sequence: TGTGCCACCAGCAGAGAACGGATGGGAACGCAGTATTTT. Amino acids: CATSRERMGTQYF. This chain connects TRBV15 to TRBJ2-3; D call uncertain. This CDR3 has 13 residues. Germline CDR1 reads LNHNV; CDR2 reads YYDKDF (reference sequence). Deletions cut 0 bases from V and 9 bases from J, with 10 bases between.

This clonotype was observed a handful of times. This rearrangement joins TRBV11-1 to TRBJ2-6; D is perhaps TRBD1 or TRBD2 (5 bases each). The CDR3 spans 18 residues. Germline V gene sequence: CDR1 SGHAT, CDR2 FQDESV (reference sequence). The V gene lost 6 bases and the J gene lost 0 bases, with 18 bases spanning the gap. The CDR3 DNA sequence: TGTGCCAGCAGTAATTATGAGGGGTCAGTCTCTGGGGCCAACGTCCTGACTTTC. Its translation: CASSNYEGSVSGANVLTF.

The chain uses TRBV20-1 and TRBJ1-1; D is ambiguous. CDR1 and CDR2 from the germline V gene are DFQATT and SNEGSKA (reference sequence). Trimming pared 0 bases from V and 1 base from J, leaving 6 bases between. CDR3 length: 13 residues. The CDR3 spells CSARDFGNTEAFF. The CDR3 DNA reads TGCAGTGCTAGAGATTTCGGGAACACTGAAGCTTTCTTT.

This clonotype was seen a few times. The genes are TRBV5-1 and TRBJ2-2; no clear D. Deletions cut 0 bases from V and 4 bases from J, with 7 bases between. The germline V gene encodes CDR1 SGHRS and CDR2 YFSETQ. CDR3 length: 14 amino acids. Here the CDR3 DNA reads TGCGCCAGCAGCTTGGAGCTGCCCACCGGGGAGCTGTTTTTT. Translated: CASSLELPTGELFF.

This rearrangement joins TRBV5-1 to TRBJ2-4; 7 positions agree with TRBD1. CDR1 is SGHRS and CDR2 is YFSETQ in the germline V gene. With V trimmed by 3 bases and J by 8 bases, 11 bases remained unmatched. This CDR3 has 15 residues. In nucleotides, the CDR3 is TGCGCCAGCAGCTGGGGCGACAGGGTGGGGGACATTCAGTACTTC. This codes for CASSWGDRVGDIQYF.

This chain links TRBV7-9 with TRBJ1-5, with TRBD1 matching over 8 bases. The CDR3 runs 16 residues. Germline CDR1 SEHNR, CDR2 FQNEAQ (reference sequence). V lost 4 bases, J lost 3 bases, and 8 bases stayed unmatched. CDR3 nucleotide sequence: TGTGCCAGCAGCTCGGACAGGGAGAGCTTCAATCAGCCCCAGCATTTT. Translated: CASSSDRESFNQPQHF.

This chain links TRBV6-2 or TRBV6-3 with TRBJ2-1; D not certain. V lost 2 bases, J lost 6 bases, and 11 bases lay in between. The CDR3 has 14 amino acids. The germline V gene encodes CDR1 MNHEY and CDR2 SVGEGT. The DNA for the CDR3 is TGTGCCAGCAGTTACCTAGGATCGAGCAATGAGCAGTTCTTC. Amino acids: CASSYLGSSNEQFF.

The genes are TRBV7-2 and TRBJ2-7, with D maybe TRBD2 (6 bases). Germline values: CDR1 SGHTA, CDR2 FQGNSA. The CDR3 sequence is 12 residues long. Trimming cost V 2 bases and J 6 bases, with 8 bases left between them. For the CDR3, the DNA is TGTGCCAGCAGCTTATGGGGGGTCGAGCAGTACTTC. Its protein product is CASSLWGVEQYF.

The CDR3 nucleotides are TGTGCCAGCACCCTCCAGGGCGAGCAGTACTTC. Translated, it gives CASTLQGEQYF. This sequence joins TRBV12-3 or TRBV12-4 and TRBJ2-7; tentative D call: TRBD1 (5 bases). CDR3 length: 11 residues. Trimming took 7 bases from V and 6 from J, leaving 10 bases between them.